This T cell receptor beta chain was profiled in a study of T cells after yellow fever vaccination. As for the study in general: SMART-Seq v4 Ultra Low Input prepared the low-cell-number fractions. General study results and limits: Relatively few clonotypes were ones that appeared in both CD4 and CD8 compartments. From the bulk population, abundant clonotypes could contaminate and appear within FACS-sorted repertoires.

A few counts support this clonotype. What it recognizes is unknown. Per germline, CDR1 LGHNA and CDR2 YNFKEQ. V lost 1 base to trimming and J lost 5 bases; unmatched junction nucleotides: 7. The CDR3 is made up of 15 amino acids. Universal primer sites and UMIs were introduced during 5'RACE template-switching synthesis of TCR cDNA. MiXCR was run by TCRdb on the 5' RACE reads, yielding one entry per CDR3 protein. The profile shows around 590,000 distinct CDR3 sequences, over 9% of them singletons. The sequence derives from a man aged 30 to 45 who received the YFV17D yellow fever vaccine. The starting material was PBMCs, obtained on the day of the yellow fever booster vaccination. The J gene is TRBJ1-1, the V gene TRBV4-2, with 7 bases that match TRBD1. CDR3 DNA: TGTGCCAGCAGCCAAGGAGGGGGCTCGGGGACTGAAGCTTTCTTT. Translation gives CASSQGGGSGTEAFF.